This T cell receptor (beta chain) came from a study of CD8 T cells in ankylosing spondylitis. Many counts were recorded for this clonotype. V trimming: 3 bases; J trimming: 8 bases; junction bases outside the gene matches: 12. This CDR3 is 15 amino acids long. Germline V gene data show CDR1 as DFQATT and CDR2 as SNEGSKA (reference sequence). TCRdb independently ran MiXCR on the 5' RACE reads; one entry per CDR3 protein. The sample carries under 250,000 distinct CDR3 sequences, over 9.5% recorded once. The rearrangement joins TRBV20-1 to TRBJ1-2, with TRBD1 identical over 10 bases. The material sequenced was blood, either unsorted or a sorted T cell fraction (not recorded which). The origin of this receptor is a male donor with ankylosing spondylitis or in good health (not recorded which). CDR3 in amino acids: CSASRSATGGYGYTF. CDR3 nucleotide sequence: TGCAGTGCTAGTCGATCTGCGACAGGGGGCTACGGCTACACCTTC.